This T cell receptor beta chain is from a study of Ad26.COV2.S vaccination and SARS-CoV-2 variants. Using immunoSEQ multiplex PCR, the repertoire was profiled, and TCRdb retains in-frame clones only, with some absent. The sample lists around 370,000 clones, about 85% occurring once. The treatment was: roughly 20 received Ad26.COV2.S at low or high dose, single or two shots; several received placebo; per-sample allocation not given. Each sample was drawn 63 days after the first injection (of vaccine or placebo). Concerning this clone itself: Its antigen remains unidentified.

Study-level results: Vaccinated and placebo-treated recipients had similar non-spike TCR breadth. Vaccinees reportedly had broad spike-specific CD8+ and CD4+ T cell responses.

The CDR3 has 15 amino acids. Unmatched junction bases numbered 11, after V lost 5 bases and J lost 8 bases. CDR1 and CDR2 from the germline V gene are MGHDK and SYGVNS. The sequences come from peripheral blood, collected in a trial of Ad26.COV2.S vaccine versus placebo. This receptor was identified in a person aged 18-65 years who received the Ad26.COV2.S COVID-19 vaccine or a placebo. The chain is built from TRBV25-1 and TRBJ1-4; 7 nucleotides agree with TRBD1. CDR3 loop: CASSPQGGSEEKLFF. The CDR3 bases are TGTGCCAGCAGTCCTCAGGGGGGATCGGAGGAAAAACTGTTTTTT.